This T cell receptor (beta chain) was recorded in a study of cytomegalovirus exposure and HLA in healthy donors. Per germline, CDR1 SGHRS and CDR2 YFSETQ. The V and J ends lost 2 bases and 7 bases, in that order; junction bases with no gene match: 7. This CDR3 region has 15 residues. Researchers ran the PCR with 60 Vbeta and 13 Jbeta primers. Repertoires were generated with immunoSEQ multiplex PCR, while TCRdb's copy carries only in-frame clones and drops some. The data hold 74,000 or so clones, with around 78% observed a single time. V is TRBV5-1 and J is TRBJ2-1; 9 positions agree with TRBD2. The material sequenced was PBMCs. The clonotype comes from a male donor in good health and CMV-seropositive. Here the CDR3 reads CASSFPSGNLNEQFF. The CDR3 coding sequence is TGCGCCAGCAGCTTCCCTAGCGGGAATTTAAATGAGCAGTTCTTC. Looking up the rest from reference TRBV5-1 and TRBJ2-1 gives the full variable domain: KAGVTQTPRYLIKTRGQQVTLSCSPISGHRSVSWYQQTPGQGLQFLFEYFSETQRNKGNFPGRFSGRQFSNSRSEMNVSTLELGDSALYLCASSFPSGNLNEQFFGPGTRLTVL.